The clone carrying this T cell receptor beta chain was found once. Original handling: Amplification of reference gene primers was used by the study to estimate nucleated cell counts. Clones were read by immunoSEQ multiplex PCR, and TCRdb kept only the in-frame ones, dropping some. That table furnishes V, J and clone size, whereas the DNA furnished D and trimming. The data show 160,000 or so clones, about four fifths seen once. This sample stems from a study of blood T cell repertoires in COVID-19. V lost 1 base and J 8 bases, leaving 14 bases between the germline ends. The CDR3 sequence is 14 residues long. Germline CDR1 and CDR2: MGHRA and YSYEKL.

This TCR was sampled from a woman aged 60-75 years who had recovered from COVID-19. This chain joins TRBV4-1 and TRBJ1-2; a possible D gene is TRBD1 (5 bases). Material: PBMCs or T cells enriched from blood (not recorded which). CDR3 loop: CASSQVVAGQGYTF. CDR3 sequence (DNA): TGCGCCAGCAGCCAAGTCGTCGCAGGGCAGGGCTACACCTTC.